The next 15 T cell receptor beta chains were all read from a single sample in a study of Graves' ophthalmopathy and Graves' hyperthyroidism. Using RNA transcripts, the TCR beta CDR3 regions were amplified. The authors performed first-round RT-PCR with HTBI primers and then a second-round multiplex PCR. TCRdb reprocessed the multiplex PCR reads via MiXCR and lists one record per CDR3 protein. The top ten hold around 10% of the sample, which has approximately 1.2 million distinct CDR3 sequences, less than 45% seen once. Sequenced material: peripheral blood or thyroid tissue (not recorded which). The receptors stem from an adult man with Graves' hyperthyroidism.

This chain links TRBV19 with TRBJ1-5, with D unclear. Between the trimmed V and J ends, which lost 0 bases and 5 bases, there was a span of 11 bases. CDR3 length: 15 amino acids. CDR1 is LNHDA and CDR2 is SQIVND in the germline V gene (reference sequence). CDR3 coding DNA: TGTGCCAGTAGTATAGATTGGGGTAGGCATCAGCCCCAGCATTTT. Protein: CASSIDWGRHQPQHF.

This clonotype was counted many times. This chain links TRBV5-1 with TRBJ1-1, with 7 bases matching TRBD1. The CDR3 extends over 13 amino acids. Trimming cost V 2 bases and J 7 bases; bases outside gene matches: 5. Per the germline V gene, CDR1 is SGHRS and CDR2 is YFSETQ. The CDR3 region is CASSLQGMDEAFF. DNA for the CDR3: TGCGCCAGCAGCTTACAGGGGATGGATGAAGCTTTCTTT.

The chain recombines TRBV11-2 with TRBJ2-7; D gene unclear. V was clipped by 5 bases and J by 6 bases, with 20 bases between them. Per the germline V gene, CDR1 is SGHAT and CDR2 is FQNNGV. The CDR3 is made up of 15 amino acids. The DNA of the CDR3 is TGTGCCAGCAGCCAGGAGCACTCAGCCTCTCCCGAGCAGTACTTC. Encoded protein: CASSQEHSASPEQYF.

The rearrangement links TRBV27 to TRBJ2-5, with 7 positions matching TRBD2. This CDR3 region has 15 residues. Unmatched junction bases numbered 5, after V lost 4 bases and J lost 0 bases. The germline V gene has CDR1 MNHEY and CDR2 SMNVEV (reference sequence). In DNA, the CDR3 is TGTGCCAGCAGTTACCTGGGAGGGAACCAAGAGACCCAGTACTTC. Translating gives CASSYLGGNQETQYF.

The chain links TRBV12-3 or TRBV12-4 to TRBJ1-4; D gene uncertain. Between the trimmed V and J ends, which lost 7 bases and 8 bases, there was a span of 11 bases. The CDR3 spans 12 residues. CDR3 residues: CASTSPWEKLFF. CDR3 bases: TGTGCCAGCACCTCGCCCTGGGAAAAACTGTTTTTT.

This chain links TRBV19 with TRBJ1-4; D not certain. Trimming cost V 11 bases and J 7 bases, with 26 bases left between them. The germline gives CDR1 LNHDA, CDR2 SQIVND (reference sequence). The CDR3 contains 16 residues. This CDR3 is CAWSVPGRVWGEKLFF. The CDR3 bases are TGTGCCTGGAGTGTACCCGGGAGGGTGTGGGGTGAAAAACTGTTTTTT. Filled out from reference TRBV19 and TRBJ1-4, the complete variable domain reads DGGITQSPKYLFRKEGQNVTLSCEQNLNHDAMYWYRQDPGQGLRLIYYSQIVNDFQKGDIAEGYSVSREKKESFPLTVTSAQKNPTAFYLCAWSVPGRVWGEKLFFGSGTQLSVL.

V and J are TRBV4-3 and TRBJ2-7, with D possibly TRBD2 on 6 matching bases. V lost 3 bases, J lost 1 base, and 13 bases lay in between. The CDR3 runs to 15 residues. CDR1 is LGHNA and CDR2 is YSLEER in the germline V gene. CDR3 sequence reads: CASSQKWGESYEQYF. DNA for the CDR3: TGCGCCAGCAGCCAGAAGTGGGGGGAATCCTACGAGCAGTACTTC.

This clonotype occurred once. CDR3 bases: TGCAGTGCTAGTAAAGGCGGCATGCAGTACTTC. Protein product: CSASKGGMQYF. The chain recombines TRBV20-1 with TRBJ2-7; D remains ambiguous. This CDR3 has 11 amino acids. The V end was cut by 3 bases, the J end by 9 bases, with 12 bases between. Germline CDR1 DFQATT, CDR2 SNEGSKA (reference sequence).

The chain is built from TRBV9 and TRBJ1-4; 7 bases map to TRBD1. The CDR3 spans 14 residues. V shed 0 bases, J shed 8 bases, and the junction held 4 bases outside the gene matches. CDR1 SGDLS and CDR2 YYNGEE come from the germline V gene. CDR3 nucleotides: TGTGCCAGCAGCGTAGAGACAGGGCAGGAAAAACTGTTTTTT. Encoded protein: CASSVETGQEKLFF.

The gene calls are TRBV11-2 and TRBJ1-4; D perhaps matches TRBD1 (5 bases). The CDR3 spans 16 residues. Germline CDR1 SGHAT, CDR2 FQNNGV. Trimming stripped 3 bases from V and 2 bases from J, with 13 bases between. CDR3 bases: TGTGCCAGCAGCTTGAGAGGGGCTCGCACTAATGAAAAACTGTTTTTT. Its protein is CASSLRGARTNEKLFF.

This clonotype showed up just once. The chain combines TRBV15 with TRBJ1-1; D is unclear. This CDR3 spans 12 amino acids. V shed 5 bases and J shed 0 bases, with 4 bases lying between them. Germline V gene lookup returns CDR1 LNHNV and CDR2 YYDKDF (reference sequence). DNA for the CDR3: TGTGCCACCAGCGGATTGAACACTGAAGCTTTCTTT. The encoded protein is CATSGLNTEAFF.

There are many counts of this clonotype. This rearrangement joins TRBV19 to TRBJ1-5, with a possible D match to TRBD1 (5 bases). V lost 5 bases to trimming and J lost 6 bases, with 11 bases between them. The germline V gene has CDR1 LNHDA and CDR2 SQIVND (reference sequence). The CDR3 is made up of 13 amino acids. The CDR3 nucleotides read TGTGCCAGTAGTCCCTGGGACGCTCAGCCCCAGCATTTT. This translates into CASSPWDAQPQHF.

For this clonotype: Sequence at one end of the junction differs from germline and may be a read error. The chain has TRBV5-1 and TRBJ2-5; 7 positions match TRBD1. Germline V gives CDR1 SGHRS, CDR2 YFSETQ. CDR3 length: 13 residues. CDR3 loop: CASSLGGAETHYF. The DNA for the CDR3 is TGCGCCAGCAGCTTAGGGGGCGCCGAGACCCATTACTTC.

Comments on this clonotype: The germline gene is not matched at one end of the junction; a read error may be the cause. The V call is TRBV12-3 or TRBV12-4, the J call TRBJ2-5; D not resolved. The CDR3 has 15 amino acids. CDR3 sequence reads: CASSLWNSRVETQYF. DNA for the CDR3: TGTGCCAGCAGTTTGTGGAACAGCCGTGTCGAGACCCAGTACTTT.

The chain's CDR3 is CATSLAAGYQPQHF. In DNA form, the CDR3 reads TGTGCCACCAGCCTGGCGGCAGGGTATCAGCCCCAGCATTTT. The chain combines TRBV15 with TRBJ1-5; a weak D match, TRBD1 (5 bases). V was pared by 5 bases and J by 5 bases, with 13 bases between. CDR1 is LNHNV and CDR2 is YYDKDF in the germline V gene (reference sequence). This CDR3 has 14 amino acids.